A selection of T cell receptor beta chains follows, all from one sample in a study of patients and donors after allogeneic stem cell transplantation. TCRdb independently ran MiXCR on the RT-PCR reads; one entry per CDR3 protein. The data hold under 170,000 distinct CDR3 sequences, with approximately 35% observed a single time. The sequenced material came from blood, either unsorted or a sorted T cell fraction (not recorded which). The source of these receptors is a human donor who was either an allogeneic HSCT recipient or a stem cell or donor lymphocyte infusion donor (not recorded which). It is not recorded whose cells these are; they may come from a transplant donor. Each CDR3 is given without its conserved first and last residue.

>TRBJ2-1|TRBV12-3/TRBV12-4
ASSPGTSGDPRRF
>TRBJ1-2|TRBV6-6
ASSTGRHGYT
>TRBJ2-2|TRBV14
ASSQGGELF
>TRBJ2-5|TRBV28
ASTLSGGLVIRETQY
>TRBJ1-6|TRBV10-3
AISEIVGTGNSPLH
>TRBJ1-1|TRBV20-1
SAIGNTEAF
>TRBJ2-5|TRBV29-1
SVGFAGSETQY
>TRBJ1-2|TRBV3-1
ASSQGGDSYGYT
>TRBJ2-3|TRBV7-2
ASSLKGAAASTDTQY
>TRBJ1-3|TRBV7-9
ASSQGARGNTIY
>TRBJ1-5|TRBV5-6
ASSFWGDQPQH
>TRBJ2-1|TRBV6-5
ASSQGPGAGSYNEQF
>TRBJ1-4|TRBV12-3/TRBV12-4
ASSSNRVSGEKLF
>TRBJ2-5|TRBV3-1
ASSYNVRGGTQY
>TRBJ1-1|TRBV20-1
SANAVRVNTEAF
>TRBJ1-2|TRBV7-9
ASSPPTGPNGYT
>TRBJ1-5|TRBV10-3
AISLGQFGSNQPQH
>TRBJ1-5|TRBV19
ASSLRRGNQPQH
>TRBJ2-1|TRBV12-3/TRBV12-4
ASSPRTAYNEQF
>TRBJ2-7|TRBV29-1
SVEEGSSREQY
>TRBJ2-7|TRBV29-1
SVSGGTVSYKQY
>TRBJ2-2|TRBV12-3/TRBV12-4
ASSEWGLKGGELF
>TRBJ1-1|TRBV29-1
SDQLQGTEAF
>TRBJ1-3|TRBV20-1
SARKGAGGNTIY
>TRBJ1-5|TRBV7-9
ASSDPLQPQH
>TRBJ2-2|TRBV7-9
ASSIPGVPGELF
>TRBJ1-1|TRBV6-5
ASSPGAGVPEAF
>TRBJ2-1|TRBV9
ASSVGLDRGYNEQF
>TRBJ1-6|TRBV11-1
ASSQDRGGSPLH
>TRBJ1-4|TRBV7-9
ASSSTGTGNEKLF
>TRBJ2-3|TRBV24-1
ATRGDSLTSTDTQY
>TRBJ2-7|TRBV12-3/TRBV12-4
ASTHDRAEQY
>TRBJ1-1|TRBV12-3/TRBV12-4
ASRPSGFTEAF
>TRBJ1-2|TRBV12-3/TRBV12-4
ASSRGERGYT
>TRBJ2-1|TRBV9
ASSVFRDRVGYNEQF
>TRBJ1-2|TRBV7-2
ASSFRAPPNYGYT
>TRBJ2-5|TRBV7-2
ASSLTSGTQETQY
>TRBJ2-1|TRBV6-2/TRBV6-3
ASNDRGLPHEQF
>TRBJ1-5|TRBV5-1
ASSFGDDSNQPQH
>TRBJ2-2|TRBV20-1
SARGVAGTGELF
>TRBJ1-1|TRBV12-3/TRBV12-4
ASSPTGRNTEAF
>TRBJ2-7|TRBV20-1
SARVPEQYEQY
>TRBJ2-5|TRBV5-1
ASSFQGLKETQY